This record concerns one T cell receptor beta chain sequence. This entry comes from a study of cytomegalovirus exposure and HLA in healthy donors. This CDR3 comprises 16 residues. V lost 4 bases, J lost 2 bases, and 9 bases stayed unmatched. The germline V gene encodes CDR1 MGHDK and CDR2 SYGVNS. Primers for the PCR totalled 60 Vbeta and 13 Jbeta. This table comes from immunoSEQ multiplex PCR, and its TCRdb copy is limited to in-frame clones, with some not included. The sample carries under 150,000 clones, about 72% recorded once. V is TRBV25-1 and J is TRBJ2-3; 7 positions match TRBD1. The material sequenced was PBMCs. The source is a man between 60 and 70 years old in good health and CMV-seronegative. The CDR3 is CASSASTGFITDTQYF. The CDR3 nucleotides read TGTGCCAGCAGTGCTTCGACAGGGTTCATCACAGATACGCAGTATTTT. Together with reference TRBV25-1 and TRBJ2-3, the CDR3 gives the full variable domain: EADIYQTPRYLVIGTGKKITLECSQTMGHDKMYWYQQDPGMELHLIHYSYGVNSTEKGDLSSESTVSRIRTEHFPLTLESARPSHTSQYLCASSASTGFITDTQYFGPGTRLTVL.